Following are 25 T cell receptor beta chains from one sample sequenced in a study of cytomegalovirus exposure and HLA in healthy donors. PCR used 60 Vbeta primers and 13 Jbeta primers. Clones were sequenced by immunoSEQ multiplex PCR, and TCRdb holds only the in-frame ones, with some missing. The repertoire consists of 100,000 or so clones, with around four fifths occurring once and the leading ten covering 2.5% to 3%. The sequenced sample consisted of PBMCs. The receptor source for this set is a man in his forties or fifties in good health and CMV-seronegative.

This chain's CDR3 is CASSVGSAGEQYF. For the CDR3, the DNA is TGTGCCAGCAGCGTAGGCTCGGCGGGGGAGCAGTACTTC. The genes are TRBV9 and TRBJ2-7; D is possibly TRBD2 (6 bases). With 0 bases removed from V and 7 bases from J, the gap between germline ends came to 11 bases. CDR3 length equals 13 residues. Germline assignment: CDR1 SGDLS and CDR2 YYNGEE. Based on the CDR3 plus reference TRBV9 and TRBJ2-7, the full variable domain is DSGVTQTPKHLITATGQRVTLRCSPRSGDLSVYWYQQSLDQGLQFLIQYYNGEERAKGNILERFSAQQFPDLHSELNLSSLELGDSALYFCASSVGSAGEQYFGPGTRLTVT.

The chain is built from TRBV7-3 and TRBJ2-1; TRBD2 matches 14 bases. The CDR3 runs to 16 residues. CDR1 and CDR2 (germline): SGHTA, FQGTGA. V lost 5 bases to trimming and J lost 4 bases; unmatched junction nucleotides: 4. Here the CDR3 reads CASSKGLAGGYNEQFF. The CDR3 DNA is TGTGCCAGCAGCAAAGGACTAGCGGGGGGATACAATGAGCAGTTCTTC. The full variable domain, its missing parts supplied by reference TRBV7-3 and TRBJ2-1, is GAGVSQTPSNKVTEKGKYVELRCDPISGHTALYWYRQSLGQGPEFLIYFQGTGAADDSGLPNDRFFAVRPEGSVSTLKIQRTERGDSAVYLCASSKGLAGGYNEQFFGPGTRLTVL.

The chain couples TRBV6-5 to TRBJ1-1, with D maybe TRBD1 (5 bases). V was clipped by 0 bases and J by 3 bases, with 11 bases between them. The CDR3 is 15 residues long. CDR1 and CDR2 from the germline V gene are MNHEY and SVGAGI. CDR3 nucleotide sequence: TGTGCCAGCAGTTACTCGGGGGGAGTGGACACTGAAGCTTTCTTT. This translates into CASSYSGGVDTEAFF.

This chain links TRBV25-1 with TRBJ1-2; D gene ambiguous. The CDR3 has 15 amino acids. Germline CDR1 reads MGHDK; CDR2 reads SYGVNS. Trimming removed 4 bases from V and 4 bases from J, with 16 bases in between. This CDR3 reads CASSGRRPIGYGYTF. Here the CDR3 DNA reads TGTGCCAGCAGTGGGAGAAGGCCCATCGGCTATGGCTACACCTTC.

This chain links TRBV7-2 with TRBJ1-6; D is ambiguous. V lost 3 bases, J lost 10 bases, and 13 bases lay in between. Germline CDR1 reads SGHTA; CDR2 reads FQGNSA. CDR3 length equals 14 residues. The DNA for the CDR3 is TGTGCCAGCAGCTTGAGGGTTACCGGGTCACCCCTCCACTTT. Amino acid sequence: CASSLRVTGSPLHF.

This clone was counted only a few times. The rearrangement uses TRBV2 and TRBJ1-4, with no clear D. CDR3 size: 15 residues. Trimming left V 2 bases short and J 0 bases short, with 7 bases between. The germline V gene has CDR1 SNHLY and CDR2 FYNNEI. CDR3 in amino acids: CASSEMPATNEKLFF. Written as DNA, the CDR3 is TGTGCCAGCAGTGAAATGCCGGCAACTAATGAAAAACTGTTTTTT.

J is TRBJ2-2 and V is TRBV4-3; a weak D match, TRBD2 (6 bases). The CDR3 consists of 17 residues. Germline lookup yields CDR1 LGHNA and CDR2 YSLEER. V lost 4 bases, J lost 0 bases, and 15 bases lay in between. The CDR3 DNA reads as TGCGCCAGCAGCCCGCGCGGGGTACGGGCGAACACCGGGGAGCTGTTTTTT. Residues: CASSPRGVRANTGELFF.

The chain employs TRBV6-5 and TRBJ1-6; the match to TRBD1 covers 7 bases. The V gene end was trimmed by 5 bases and the J gene end by 6 bases; junction bases not matched to a gene: 7. Looked up from germline, CDR1 is MNHEY and CDR2 is SVGAGI. The CDR3 sequence is 15 residues long. The CDR3 DNA sequence: TGTGCCAGCAGTGTAAAGGGGGCGCGTAATTCACCCCTCCACTTT. Translation: CASSVKGARNSPLHF.

This chain uses TRBV19 with TRBJ1-2; TRBD1 is a possible D gene (5 bases). The germline gives CDR1 LNHDA, CDR2 SQIVND (reference sequence). This CDR3 is built from 16 residues. With 1 base removed from V and 6 bases from J, the gap between germline ends came to 18 bases. Here the CDR3 DNA reads TGTGCCAGTAGTATAGCTGGGACTAGGGTATATCATGGCTACACCTTC. This gives the protein CASSIAGTRVYHGYTF.

The rearrangement uses TRBV10-1 and TRBJ2-3; TRBD2 matches 8 bases. This CDR3 has 13 amino acids. V shed 0 bases and J 10 bases; nucleotides not matched to a gene: 3. Germline values: CDR1 WNHNN, CDR2 SYGVQD (reference sequence). The CDR3 region is CASSESAGRAQYF. The CDR3, as DNA: TGCGCCAGCAGTGAGTCGGCCGGGAGGGCGCAGTATTTT.

The V and J genes are TRBV2 and TRBJ2-1, with D unresolved. This CDR3 region has 13 residues. The V gene's germline CDR1 is SNHLY and CDR2 FYNNEI. With 8 bases removed from V and 4 bases from J, the gap between germline ends came to 12 bases. The CDR3 loop reads CASFPSGYNEQFF. CDR3 coding DNA: TGTGCCAGCTTCCCCTCCGGGTACAATGAGCAGTTCTTC. Full variable domain (missing parts from reference TRBV2 and TRBJ2-1): EPEVTQTPSHQVTQMGQEVILRCVPISNHLYFYWYRQILGQKVEFLVSFYNNEISEKSEIFDDQFSVERPDGSNFTLKIRSTKLEDSAMYFCASFPSGYNEQFFGPGTRLTVL.

The J gene is TRBJ1-3, the V gene TRBV29-1; tentatively, D is TRBD1 (6 bases). This CDR3 spans 16 amino acids. Per germline, CDR1 SQVTM and CDR2 ANQGSEA. Trimming stripped 6 bases from V and 0 bases from J, with 18 bases between. The CDR3 DNA sequence: TGCAGCGTCCGAGGGGGGGGGTCAAACTCTGGAAACACCATATATTTT. Its translation: CSVRGGGSNSGNTIYF.

This chain connects TRBV6-6 to TRBJ2-5; no reliable D call. The CDR3 contains 16 residues. Per the germline V gene, CDR1 is MNHNY and CDR2 is SVGAGI (reference sequence). Between the trimmed V and J ends, which lost 0 bases and 3 bases, there was a span of 14 bases. This chain's CDR3 is CASSYSELLVKETQYF. For the CDR3, the DNA is TGTGCCAGCAGTTACTCGGAGTTACTTGTCAAAGAGACCCAGTACTTC.

The CDR3 sequence is CASSVGQQETQYF. DNA for the CDR3: TGTGCCAGCAGTGTTGGCCAACAAGAGACCCAGTACTTC. The chain has TRBV25-1 and TRBJ2-5; D gene unclear. Germline V gene data show CDR1 as MGHDK and CDR2 as SYGVNS. This CDR3 is built from 13 residues. Between the trimmed V and J ends, which lost 4 bases and 2 bases, there was a span of 8 bases.

This chain links TRBV19 with TRBJ2-3; 9 bases are shared with TRBD2. CDR1 is LNHDA, CDR2 SQIVND, per germline (reference sequence). The CDR3 is 22 residues long. V lost 5 bases, J lost 1 base, and 25 bases stayed unmatched. This CDR3 is CASSPRGGALSRVLGGTDTQYF. In DNA form, the CDR3 reads TGTGCCAGTAGTCCCCGCGGGGGGGCCCTCTCCCGCGTCCTGGGTGGCACAGATACGCAGTATTTT.

Only one count was recorded for this clone. The chain couples TRBV2 to TRBJ2-7, with 7 bases fitting TRBD1. This CDR3 has 13 amino acids. Trimming at V came to 4 bases and at J to 2 bases, leaving 2 bases not matched to a gene. From germline, CDR1 is SNHLY and CDR2 FYNNEI. CDR3 nucleotides: TGTGCCAGCAGTGCCGGGACAGCCTACGAGCAGTACTTC. It yields the protein CASSAGTAYEQYF. The variable domain in full, with the rest retrieved from reference TRBV2 and TRBJ2-7, is EPEVTQTPSHQVTQMGQEVILRCVPISNHLYFYWYRQILGQKVEFLVSFYNNEISEKSEIFDDQFSVERPDGSNFTLKIRSTKLEDSAMYFCASSAGTAYEQYFGPGTRLTVT.

The V gene is TRBV7-9, the J gene TRBJ1-5; D is perhaps TRBD1 (5 bases). The V and J ends lost 1 base and 0 bases respectively, with 16 bases between them. The V gene's germline CDR1 is SEHNR and CDR2 FQNEAQ (reference sequence). This CDR3 is built from 18 residues. Written as DNA, the CDR3 is TGTGCCAGCAGCTTAGTAAGGTCCAGGGCTTATAGCAATCAGCCCCAGCATTTT. It translates to CASSLVRSRAYSNQPQHF.

V and J are TRBV9 and TRBJ1-2; the match to TRBD1 covers 8 bases. The CDR3 extends over 15 amino acids. The V gene end was trimmed by 0 bases and the J gene end by 4 bases; junction bases not matched to a gene: 5. Germline values: CDR1 SGDLS, CDR2 YYNGEE. CDR3 nucleotides: TGTGCCAGCAGCGTAGCTCCGGGACAGGCCTATGGCTACACCTTC. Translation gives CASSVAPGQAYGYTF.

This clone occurred a few times. The CDR3 region is CASSLLAGDSSYEQYF. The DNA of the CDR3 is TGTGCCAGCAGCCTACTAGCGGGGGATAGCTCCTACGAGCAGTACTTC. The chain is built from TRBV7-8 and TRBJ2-7; 11 bases fit TRBD2. Trimming at V came to 5 bases and at J to 0 bases, leaving 6 bases not matched to a gene. Germline V gives CDR1 SGHVS, CDR2 FQNEAQ. The CDR3 is 16 residues long.

This clone was seen a handful of times. The chain joins TRBV14 to TRBJ2-7; 9 bases fit TRBD1. After removal of 4 bases from V and 4 bases from J, the junction contained 8 bases not matched to a gene. Germline V gene sequence: CDR1 SGHDN, CDR2 FVKESK. The CDR3 consists of 15 residues. In DNA form, the CDR3 reads TGTGCCAGCAGCCCTTTAGACAGGGGGACGTACGAGCAGTACTTC. It codes for CASSPLDRGTYEQYF.

This chain uses TRBV25-1 with TRBJ2-2, with 8 bases lining up with TRBD2. Germline V CDR1 and CDR2: MGHDK, SYGVNS. V lost 3 bases and J lost 4; bases outside the gene matches: 10. CDR3 length equals 17 residues. The CDR3 nucleotides read TGTGCCAGCAGTGATAGGTTACTAGCGGTTCCCACCGGGGAGCTGTTTTTT. Its translation: CASSDRLLAVPTGELFF.

The V call is TRBV30, the J call TRBJ1-5; D unresolved. The germline V and J ends were trimmed by 0 bases and 1 base, with 7 bases remaining between them. CDR3 length: 14 residues. Germline CDR1 GTSNPN, CDR2 SVGIG (reference sequence). The DNA of the CDR3 is TGTGCCTGGAGTGTACCGGTAAGCAATCAGCCCCAGCATTTT. The encoded protein is CAWSVPVSNQPQHF.

V gene TRBV25-1 combines with J gene TRBJ2-3, with D tentatively TRBD1 (6 bases). The germline V gene encodes CDR1 MGHDK and CDR2 SYGVNS. The V end was cut by 9 bases, the J end by 4 bases, with 14 bases between. The CDR3 spans 13 residues. The CDR3 reads CASTGSSADTQYF. CDR3 DNA sequence: TGTGCCAGTACAGGGAGCAGCGCAGATACGCAGTATTTT.

The chain employs TRBV2 and TRBJ1-5; no clear D gene. This CDR3 is built from 12 residues. Trimming took 4 bases from V and 5 from J, leaving 6 bases between them. Germline V lookup: CDR1 SNHLY, CDR2 FYNNEI. The CDR3 DNA reads TGTGCCAGCAGTGGCGGATATCAGCCCCAGCATTTT. Translated, it gives CASSGGYQPQHF.

The genes are TRBV15 and TRBJ2-2, with TRBD1 matching 7 bases. V dropped 3 bases and J dropped 1; count of bases not matched to a gene: 5. Germline CDR1 and CDR2: LNHNV and YYDKDF (reference sequence). The length of the CDR3 is 16 residues. The CDR3: CATSRTGTVNTGELFF. The CDR3 DNA follows: TGTGCCACCAGCAGGACCGGGACAGTGAACACCGGGGAGCTGTTTTTT.